This T cell receptor (beta chain) was recovered during a study of OX40 agonist ivuxolimab in advanced cancers. Baseline, cycle 4 day 1, and cycle 7 day 1 were the blood sampling points. The repertoire was sequenced with immunoSEQ multiplex PCR; TCRdb's copy has only in-frame clones and lacks some. The sample includes about 82,000 clones, 90% of them seen just once. This CDR3 has 15 residues. The V gene end was trimmed by 4 bases and the J gene end by 9 bases; junction bases not matched to a gene: 11. Germline lookup yields CDR1 ENHRY and CDR2 SYGVKD. This TCR was sampled from an adult with an advanced solid tumor such as melanoma, head and neck, liver or kidney cancer. Sequenced material: CD4+ or CD8+ T cells sorted from blood, taken in a trial of the OX40 agonist ivuxolimab. The chain is built from TRBV10-3 and TRBJ2-1, with 8 bases that match TRBD2. Here the CDR3 reads CAISGGPSGYGEQFF. CDR3 nucleotide sequence: TGTGCCATCAGTGGTGGGCCTAGCGGGTATGGTGAGCAGTTCTTC.